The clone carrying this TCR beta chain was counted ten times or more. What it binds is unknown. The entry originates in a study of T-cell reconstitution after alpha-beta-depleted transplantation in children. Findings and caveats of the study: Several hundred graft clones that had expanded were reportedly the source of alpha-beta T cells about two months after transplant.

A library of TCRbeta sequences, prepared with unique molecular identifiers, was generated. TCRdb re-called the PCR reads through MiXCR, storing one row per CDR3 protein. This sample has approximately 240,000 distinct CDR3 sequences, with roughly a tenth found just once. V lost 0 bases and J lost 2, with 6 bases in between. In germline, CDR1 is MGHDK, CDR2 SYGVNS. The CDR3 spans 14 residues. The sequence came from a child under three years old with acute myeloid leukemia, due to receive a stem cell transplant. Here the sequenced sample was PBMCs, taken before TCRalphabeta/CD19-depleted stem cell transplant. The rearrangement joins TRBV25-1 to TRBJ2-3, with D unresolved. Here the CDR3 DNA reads TGTGCCAGCAGTGAATATCGCCTCACAGATACGCAGTATTTT. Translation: CASSEYRLTDTQYF.